The sequence of this TCR beta chain was determined in a study of a mutant IDH1 vaccine in newly diagnosed glioma. In the study overall: Treated individuals were approximately 62% male and about 38% female, averaging about 37 years of age. Patients got radiotherapy, temozolomide, or both beforehand, and most got both.

TCRdb's copy holds only in-frame clones and misses some; the assay was immunoSEQ multiplex PCR. The table lists under 65,000 clones, 60% to 85% of them singletons, with over 1.5% in the top ten. Time point of the sample: baseline, week 1 (first vaccination visit). The treatment was: pre-vaccination baseline after standard-of-care therapy. Specimen: PBMCs, collected from a glioma patient treated with radiotherapy, temozolomide or both. The clonotype was recovered from a woman aged 40 to 50 with glioma.

The CDR3, as DNA: TGTGCCAGCGGGGACAGGGGGAACTATGGCTACACCTTC. This codes for CASGDRGNYGYTF. The rearrangement links TRBV4-2 to TRBJ1-2; 11 bases fit TRBD1. The length of the CDR3 is 13 residues. Germline V gene lookup returns CDR1 LGHNA and CDR2 YNFKEQ. V was clipped by 8 bases and J by 2 bases; unmatched bases: 1.